Reported below is one T cell receptor beta chain. In germline, CDR1 is SGHDT, CDR2 YYEEEE. V gave up 4 bases and J gave up 5 bases; unmatched junction bases: 6. CDR3 length: 15 amino acids. The data originate from a study of blood T cell repertoires in COVID-19. The wider study: COVID-19 samples from acute and convalescent phases originated in the United States, Italy and Spain. T cells, B-cell-depleted T cells, or PBMCs supplied cDNA or gDNA.

One Seattle source followed patients from active infection through their disease course. In the source study's methods: Amplifying reference gene primers gave estimates of nucleated cell counts. The repertoire was sequenced with immunoSEQ multiplex PCR; TCRdb's copy has only in-frame clones and lacks some. V, J and clone size derive from that table, while D and trimming were established from the DNA sequence. The sample contains about 170,000 clones, around nine tenths of which appear only once. The sequence derives from a woman older than 75 with COVID-19, enrolled during active disease. The sequencing sample was made of peripheral blood. V gene TRBV5-6 combines with J gene TRBJ2-7; 13 bases are shared with TRBD2. CDR3 region: CASSKLAGGPHEQYF. The CDR3 bases are TGTGCCAGCAGCAAACTAGCGGGAGGGCCCCACGAGCAGTACTTC.